Included here is one T cell receptor beta chain sequence, with context. This entry comes from a study of blood T cell repertoires in COVID-19. Looked up from germline, CDR1 is SGHRS and CDR2 is YFSETQ. Unmatched junction bases numbered 0, after V lost 3 bases and J lost 4 bases. This CDR3 region has 14 residues. Clones were sequenced by immunoSEQ multiplex PCR, and TCRdb holds only the in-frame ones, with some missing. Seen here are around 250,000 clones, approximately 85% observed once, and the top ten hold approximately 1.9%. Sequencing was carried out using PBMCs or T cells enriched from blood (not recorded which). The chain combines TRBV5-1 with TRBJ2-2; 10 bases map to TRBD1. This TCR was sampled from a woman aged 45-60 years who had recovered from COVID-19. The CDR3 loop is CASSWTGGTGELFF. As DNA, the CDR3 is TGCGCCAGCAGCTGGACAGGGGGCACCGGGGAGCTGTTTTTT.